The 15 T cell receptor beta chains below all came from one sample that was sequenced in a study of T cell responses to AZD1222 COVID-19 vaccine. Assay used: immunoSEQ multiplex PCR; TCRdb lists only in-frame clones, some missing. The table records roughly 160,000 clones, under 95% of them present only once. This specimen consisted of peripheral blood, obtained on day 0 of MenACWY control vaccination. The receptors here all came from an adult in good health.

The CDR3 is CASSVLAGGPFEQYF. The CDR3, as DNA: TGTGCCAGCAGTGTCTTGGCGGGAGGGCCCTTCGAGCAGTACTTC. The chain joins TRBV2 to TRBJ2-7, with 9 bases matching TRBD2. This CDR3 spans 15 amino acids. Germline CDR1 is SNHLY and CDR2 is FYNNEI. J lost 6 bases, V lost 4 bases, and 10 bases had no gene match.

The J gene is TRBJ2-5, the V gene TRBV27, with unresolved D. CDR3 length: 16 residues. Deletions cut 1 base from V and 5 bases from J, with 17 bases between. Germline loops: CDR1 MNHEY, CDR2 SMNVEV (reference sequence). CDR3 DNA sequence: TGTGCCAGCAGTTTATACTCCCAGTTGGGAAGGGAGACCCAGTACTTC. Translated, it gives CASSLYSQLGRETQYF.

CDR3 amino acids: CASSNKAPGTNTEAFF. CDR3 DNA sequence: TGTGCCAGCAGCAATAAAGCCCCGGGGACAAACACTGAAGCTTTCTTT. The chain has TRBV21-1 and TRBJ1-1; the table's D call, TRBD1, was not checked against the DNA. TRBV21-1 is noted as a pseudogene. The CDR3 loop spans 16 amino acids.

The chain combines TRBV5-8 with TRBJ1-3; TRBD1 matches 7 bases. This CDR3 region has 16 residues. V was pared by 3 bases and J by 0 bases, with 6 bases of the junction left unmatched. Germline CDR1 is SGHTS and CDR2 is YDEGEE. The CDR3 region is CASSSDRPLSGNTIYF. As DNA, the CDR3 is TGTGCCAGCAGCTCGGACAGGCCCCTCTCTGGAAACACCATATATTTT. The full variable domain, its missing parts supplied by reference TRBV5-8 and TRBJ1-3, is EAGVTQSPTHLIKTRGQQATLRCSPISGHTSVYWYQQALGLGLQFLLWYDEGEERNRGNFPPRFSGRQFPNYSSELNVNALELEDSALYLCASSSDRPLSGNTIYFGEGSWLTVV.

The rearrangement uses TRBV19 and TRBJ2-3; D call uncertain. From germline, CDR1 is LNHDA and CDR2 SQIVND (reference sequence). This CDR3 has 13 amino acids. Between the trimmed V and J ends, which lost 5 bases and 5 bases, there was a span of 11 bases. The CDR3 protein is CASSLPTGDTQYF. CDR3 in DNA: TGTGCCAGTAGTCTACCCACGGGAGATACGCAGTATTTT.

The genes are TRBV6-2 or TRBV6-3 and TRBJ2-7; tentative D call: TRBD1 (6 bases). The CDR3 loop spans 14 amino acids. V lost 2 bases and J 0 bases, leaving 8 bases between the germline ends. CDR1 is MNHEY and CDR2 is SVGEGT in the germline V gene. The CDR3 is CASSYPDSSYEQYF. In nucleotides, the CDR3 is TGTGCCAGCAGTTACCCGGACAGCTCCTACGAGCAGTACTTC.

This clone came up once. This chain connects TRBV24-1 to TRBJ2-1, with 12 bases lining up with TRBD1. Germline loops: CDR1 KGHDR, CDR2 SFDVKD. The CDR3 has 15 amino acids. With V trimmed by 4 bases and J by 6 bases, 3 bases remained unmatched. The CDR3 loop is CATSEGQGALNEQFF. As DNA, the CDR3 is TGTGCCACCAGTGAGGGACAGGGGGCCCTCAATGAGCAGTTCTTC.

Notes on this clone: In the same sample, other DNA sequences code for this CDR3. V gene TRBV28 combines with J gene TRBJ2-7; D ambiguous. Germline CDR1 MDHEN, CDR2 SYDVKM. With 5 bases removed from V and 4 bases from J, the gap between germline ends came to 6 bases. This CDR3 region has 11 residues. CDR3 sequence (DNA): TGTGCCAGCAGTCCCTTATACGAGCAGTACTTC. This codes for CASSPLYEQYF.

Here the CDR3 reads CASSPHPGLAATGELFF. The DNA of the CDR3 is TGTGCCAGCAGCCCCCACCCGGGACTAGCGGCTACCGGGGAGCTGTTTTTT. The chain is built from TRBV7-6 and TRBJ2-2; 11 nucleotides align to TRBD2. V gave up 5 bases and J gave up 5 bases; unmatched junction bases: 10. Germline V gene data show CDR1 as SGHVS and CDR2 as FNYEAQ. This CDR3 is built from 17 residues.

CDR3 coding DNA: TGTGCCTGGAGTCCCCCAGACTACGAGCAGTACTTC. Its protein product is CAWSPPDYEQYF. This rearrangement joins TRBV30 to TRBJ2-7, with D unresolved. Trimming took off 2 bases at V and 3 bases at J, with 8 bases between the two ends. CDR1 and CDR2 from the germline V gene are GTSNPN and SVGIG (reference sequence). The CDR3 totals 12 residues.

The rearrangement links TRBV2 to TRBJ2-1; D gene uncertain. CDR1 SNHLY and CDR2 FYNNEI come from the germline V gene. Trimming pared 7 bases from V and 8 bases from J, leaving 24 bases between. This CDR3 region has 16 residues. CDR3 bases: TGTGCCAGCACCAGAATGAGGACGTCCCTTATGGATGAGCAGTTCTTC. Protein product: CASTRMRTSLMDEQFF. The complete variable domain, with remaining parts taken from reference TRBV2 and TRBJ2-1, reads EPEVTQTPSHQVTQMGQEVILRCVPISNHLYFYWYRQILGQKVEFLVSFYNNEISEKSEIFDDQFSVERPDGSNFTLKIRSTKLEDSAMYFCASTRMRTSLMDEQFFGPGTRLTVL.

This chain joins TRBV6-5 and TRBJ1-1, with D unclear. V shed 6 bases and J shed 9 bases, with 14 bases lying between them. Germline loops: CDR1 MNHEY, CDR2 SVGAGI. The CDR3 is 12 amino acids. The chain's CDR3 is CASRRDVGKAFF. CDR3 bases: TGTGCCAGCAGACGCGATGTGGGTAAAGCTTTCTTT.

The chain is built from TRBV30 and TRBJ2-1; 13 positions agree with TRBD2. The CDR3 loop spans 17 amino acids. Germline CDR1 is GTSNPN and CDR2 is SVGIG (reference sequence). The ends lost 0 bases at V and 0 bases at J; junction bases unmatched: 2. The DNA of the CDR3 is TGTGCCTGGAGTGTACTAGCGGGAGGGAGCTCCTACAATGAGCAGTTCTTC. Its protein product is CAWSVLAGGSSYNEQFF.

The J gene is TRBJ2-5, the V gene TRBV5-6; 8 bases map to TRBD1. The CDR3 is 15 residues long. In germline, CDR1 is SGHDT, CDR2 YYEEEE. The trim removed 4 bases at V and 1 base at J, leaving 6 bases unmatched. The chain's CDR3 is CASSATGVGQETQYF. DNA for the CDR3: TGTGCCAGCAGCGCGACAGGGGTGGGCCAAGAGACCCAGTACTTC.

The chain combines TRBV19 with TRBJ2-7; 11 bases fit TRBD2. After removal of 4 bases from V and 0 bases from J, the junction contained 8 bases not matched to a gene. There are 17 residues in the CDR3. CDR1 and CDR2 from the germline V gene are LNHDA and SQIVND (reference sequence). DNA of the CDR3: TGTGCCAGTAGTAACCCCTCGGGACTAGCGGACTCCTACGAGCAGTACTTC. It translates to CASSNPSGLADSYEQYF.